This T cell receptor (beta chain) was recovered during a study of molecular identifiers for immune sequencing clone quantification. Sorted cell numbers of roughly 19,000 to 1,000,000, with 10%, 30% or 50% RNA, served as input for naive CD8 libraries. Sorting recovered naive CD8 T cells on a CD8+CD4-CCR7+CD45RA+ profile. Previously described methods and listed TCR primers produced bulk TCR libraries. TCRdb ran MiXCR on the PCR reads and lists one entry per CDR3 protein. The sample lists 490,000 or so distinct CDR3 sequences, roughly 23% occurring once. Study-wide findings and caveats: Naive cells had under 1% of molecules in clones above 20 RNA copies, effectors over 99%.

This clonotype was recorded a few times. What it recognizes is unknown. The CDR3 runs to 15 residues. Per the germline V gene, CDR1 is SGHKS and CDR2 is YYEKEE (reference sequence). V shed 0 bases and J 1 base; nucleotides not matched to a gene: 4. The chain is built from TRBV5-5 and TRBJ2-7; 7 nucleotides match TRBD2. The sample consisted of naive CD8+ T cells from blood, with Jurkat cell RNA spiked in. As for subset: FACS-sorted CD8+CD4-CCR7+CD45RA+ naive T cells. This TCR was recovered from a human donor in good health. Some libraries in this study had Jurkat cell RNA spiked in. CDR3: CASSLVGGLSYEQYF. In nucleotides, the CDR3 is TGTGCCAGCAGCTTGGTGGGAGGGCTATCCTACGAGCAGTACTTC.